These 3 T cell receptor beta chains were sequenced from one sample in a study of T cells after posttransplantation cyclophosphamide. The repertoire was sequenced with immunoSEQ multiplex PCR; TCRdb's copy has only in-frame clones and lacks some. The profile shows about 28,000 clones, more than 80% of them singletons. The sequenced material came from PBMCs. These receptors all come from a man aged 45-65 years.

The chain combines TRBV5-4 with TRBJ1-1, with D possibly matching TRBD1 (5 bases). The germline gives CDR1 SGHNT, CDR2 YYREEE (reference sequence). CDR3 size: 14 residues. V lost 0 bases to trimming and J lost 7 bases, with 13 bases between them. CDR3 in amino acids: CASSLGGEVYEAFF. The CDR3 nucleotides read TGTGCCAGCAGCTTGGGGGGCGAGGTTTATGAAGCTTTCTTT. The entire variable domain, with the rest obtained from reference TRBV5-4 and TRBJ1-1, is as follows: ETGVTQSPTHLIKTRGQQVTLRCSSQSGHNTVSWYQQALGQGPQFIFQYYREEENGRGNFPPRFSGLQFPNYSSELNVNALELDDSALYLCASSLGGEVYEAFFGQGTRLTVV.

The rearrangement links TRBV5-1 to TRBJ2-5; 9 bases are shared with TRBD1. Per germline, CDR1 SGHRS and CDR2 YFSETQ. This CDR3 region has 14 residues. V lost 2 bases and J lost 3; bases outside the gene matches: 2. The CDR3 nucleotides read TGCGCCAGCAGCTTCGGGGACAGGGAAGAGACCCAGTACTTC. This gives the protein CASSFGDREETQYF. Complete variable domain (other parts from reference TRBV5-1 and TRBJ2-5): KAGVTQTPRYLIKTRGQQVTLSCSPISGHRSVSWYQQTPGQGLQFLFEYFSETQRNKGNFPGRFSGRQFSNSRSEMNVSTLELGDSALYLCASSFGDREETQYFGPGTRLLVL.

The CDR3 DNA is TGTGCCATCAGAGGAGTTCGGGGCTACACCTTC. Protein product: CAIRGVRGYTF. The chain combines TRBV10-3 with TRBJ1-2; D is ambiguous. The CDR3 is 11 amino acids. CDR1 and CDR2 (germline): ENHRY, SYGVKD. The V gene lost 6 bases and the J gene lost 8 bases, with 10 bases spanning the gap.